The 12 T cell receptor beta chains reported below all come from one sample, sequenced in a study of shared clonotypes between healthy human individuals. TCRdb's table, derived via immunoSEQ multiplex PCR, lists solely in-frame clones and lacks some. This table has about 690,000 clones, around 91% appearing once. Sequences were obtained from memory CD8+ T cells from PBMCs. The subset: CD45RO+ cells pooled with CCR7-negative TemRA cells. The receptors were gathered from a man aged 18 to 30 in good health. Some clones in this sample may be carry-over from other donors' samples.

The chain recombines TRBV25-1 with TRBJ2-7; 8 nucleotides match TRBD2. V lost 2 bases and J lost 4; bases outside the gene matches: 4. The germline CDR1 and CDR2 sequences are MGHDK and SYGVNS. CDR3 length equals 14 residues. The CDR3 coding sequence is TGTGCCAGCAGTGAAAACGGGGGGGCTTACGAGCAGTACTTC. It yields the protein CASSENGGAYEQYF.

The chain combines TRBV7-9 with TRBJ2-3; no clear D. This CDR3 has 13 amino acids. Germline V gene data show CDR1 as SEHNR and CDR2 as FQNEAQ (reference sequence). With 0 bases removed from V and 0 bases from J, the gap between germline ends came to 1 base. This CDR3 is CASSLASTDTQYF. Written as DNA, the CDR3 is TGTGCCAGCAGCTTAGCTAGCACAGATACGCAGTATTTT.

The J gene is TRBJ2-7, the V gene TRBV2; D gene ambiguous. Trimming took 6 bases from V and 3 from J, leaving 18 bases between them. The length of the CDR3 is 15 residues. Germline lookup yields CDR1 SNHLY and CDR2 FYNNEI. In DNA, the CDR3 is TGTGCCAGCAGCGACCAACCTCCCATATACTACGAGCAGTACTTC. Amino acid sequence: CASSDQPPIYYEQYF.

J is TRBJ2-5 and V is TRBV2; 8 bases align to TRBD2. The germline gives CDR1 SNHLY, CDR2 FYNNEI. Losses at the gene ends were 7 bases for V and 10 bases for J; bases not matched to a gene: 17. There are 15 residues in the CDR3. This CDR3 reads CASKLGVLHRGGQYF. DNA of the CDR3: TGTGCCAGCAAGTTAGGGGTCCTACACCGGGGGGGCCAGTACTTC.

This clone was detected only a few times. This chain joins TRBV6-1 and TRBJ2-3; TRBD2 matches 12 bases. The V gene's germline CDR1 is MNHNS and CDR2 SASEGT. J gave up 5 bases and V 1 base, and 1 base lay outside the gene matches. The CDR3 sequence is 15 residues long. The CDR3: CASSEGLAGVDTQYF. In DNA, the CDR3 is TGTGCCAGCAGTGAAGGACTAGCGGGGGTAGATACGCAGTATTTT.

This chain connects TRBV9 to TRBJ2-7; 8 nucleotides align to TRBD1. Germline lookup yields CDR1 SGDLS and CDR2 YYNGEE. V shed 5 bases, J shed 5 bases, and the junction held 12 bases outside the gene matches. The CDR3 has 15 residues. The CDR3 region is CASSPFDRGSDEQYF. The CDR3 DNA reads TGTGCCAGCAGTCCTTTCGACAGGGGCAGCGACGAGCAGTACTTC.

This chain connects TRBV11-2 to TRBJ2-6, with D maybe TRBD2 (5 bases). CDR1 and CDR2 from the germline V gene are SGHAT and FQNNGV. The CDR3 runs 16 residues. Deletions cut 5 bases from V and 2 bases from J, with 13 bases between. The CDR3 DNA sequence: TGTGCCAGCAGCACATTACTAGACCCTGGGGCCAACGTCCTGACTTTC. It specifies CASSTLLDPGANVLTF.

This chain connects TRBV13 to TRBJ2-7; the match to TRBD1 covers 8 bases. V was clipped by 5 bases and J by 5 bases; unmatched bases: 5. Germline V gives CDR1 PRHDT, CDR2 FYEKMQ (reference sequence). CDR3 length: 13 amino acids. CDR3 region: CASSTGQVHEQYF. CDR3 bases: TGTGCCAGCAGCACGGGACAGGTCCACGAGCAGTACTTC.

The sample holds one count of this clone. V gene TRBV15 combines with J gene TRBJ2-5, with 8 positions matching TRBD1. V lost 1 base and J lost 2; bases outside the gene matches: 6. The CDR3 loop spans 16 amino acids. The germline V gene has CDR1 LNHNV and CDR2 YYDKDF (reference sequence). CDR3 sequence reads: CATSRGYRGIQETQYF. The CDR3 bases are TGTGCCACCAGCAGAGGTTACAGGGGGATTCAAGAGACCCAGTACTTC. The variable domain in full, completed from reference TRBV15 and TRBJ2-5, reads DAMVIQNPRYQVTQFGKPVTLSCSQTLNHNVMYWYQQKSSQAPKLLFHYYDKDFNNEADTPDNFQSRRPNTSFCFLDIRSPGLGDTAMYLCATSRGYRGIQETQYFGPGTRLLVL.

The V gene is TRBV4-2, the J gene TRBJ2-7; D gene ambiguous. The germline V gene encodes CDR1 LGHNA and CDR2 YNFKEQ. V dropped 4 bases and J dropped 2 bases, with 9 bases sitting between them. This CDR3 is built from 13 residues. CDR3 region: CASSPQLTYEQYF. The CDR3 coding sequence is TGTGCCAGCAGCCCACAATTAACCTACGAGCAGTACTTC.

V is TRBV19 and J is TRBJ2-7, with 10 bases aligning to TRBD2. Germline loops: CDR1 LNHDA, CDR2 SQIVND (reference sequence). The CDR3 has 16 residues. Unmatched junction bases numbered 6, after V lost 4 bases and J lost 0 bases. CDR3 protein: CASSKPGLAPSYEQYF. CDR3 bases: TGTGCCAGTAGTAAACCGGGACTAGCGCCCTCCTACGAGCAGTACTTC.

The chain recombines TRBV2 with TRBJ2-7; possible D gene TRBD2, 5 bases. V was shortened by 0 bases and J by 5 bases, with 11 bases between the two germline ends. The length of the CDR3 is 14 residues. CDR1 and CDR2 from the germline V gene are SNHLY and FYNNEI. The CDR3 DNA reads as TGTGCCAGCAGTGAAGCGGGAGTCCGTGACGAGCAGTACTTC. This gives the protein CASSEAGVRDEQYF.